These 12 T cell receptor beta chains came from one sample sequenced in a study of vaccination and CD4 T cells after COVID-19. Their antigens are not known. Treatment denoted: approximately nine-day PBMC culture with coronavirus spike peptide pools or control peptides (ViraFEST assay). Sequenced with the Oncomine TCR Beta short-read assay was DNA taken from cultured CD4+ T cells. TCRdb re-called the PCR reads through MiXCR, storing one row per CDR3 protein. The data hold roughly 21,000 distinct CDR3 sequences, with about 62% observed a single time. The specimen was CD4+ T cells from blood, cultured in vitro, collected before SARS-CoV-2 vaccination. These receptors were taken from a human donor who received a COVID-19 vaccine.

The gene calls are TRBV5-5 and TRBJ1-5, with 8 positions matching TRBD1. CDR3 length: 15 residues. Losses at the gene ends were 4 bases for V and 1 base for J; bases not matched to a gene: 4. CDR1 is SGHKS, CDR2 YYEKEE, per germline (reference sequence). CDR3 residues: CASSAGQGSNQPQHF. The DNA for the CDR3 is TGTGCCAGCAGCGCCGGACAGGGAAGCAATCAGCCCCAGCATTTT.

V and J are TRBV27 and TRBJ2-7; 14 nucleotides agree with TRBD2. The CDR3 is made up of 19 amino acids. Looked up from germline, CDR1 is MNHEY and CDR2 is SMNVEV (reference sequence). Losses at the gene ends were 5 bases for V and 4 bases for J; bases not matched to a gene: 16. The chain's CDR3 is CASSTRLAGGQYRVYEQYF. The DNA of the CDR3 is TGTGCCAGCAGTACTCGACTAGCGGGGGGGCAGTATCGCGTATACGAGCAGTACTTC.

This CDR3 reads CASSYNAPGPTRETQYF. The CDR3 bases are TGTGCCAGCAGTTACAACGCGCCGGGGCCGACGAGGGAGACCCAGTACTTC. The V call is TRBV6-5, the J call TRBJ2-5; D is perhaps TRBD1 or TRBD2 (5 bases each). This CDR3 is built from 17 residues. Trimming shortened V by 2 bases and J by 5 bases, and 21 bases separated the two germline ends. The germline V gene has CDR1 MNHEY and CDR2 SVGAGI.

This clonotype was counted a few times. DNA for the CDR3: TGCAGTGCCCCTCACCGGACAGGGGCGCATACGCAGTATTTT. It specifies CSAPHRTGAHTQYF. The V call is TRBV20-1, the J call TRBJ2-3, with 9 bases matching TRBD1. In germline, CDR1 is DFQATT, CDR2 SNEGSKA (reference sequence). The V gene end was trimmed by 6 bases and the J gene end by 7 bases; junction bases not matched to a gene: 11. CDR3 length equals 14 residues.

V and J are TRBV6-1 and TRBJ1-1; D is perhaps TRBD1 (5 bases). Germline assignment: CDR1 MNHNS and CDR2 SASEGT. The CDR3 contains 12 residues. The V end was cut by 4 bases, the J end by 5 bases, with 8 bases between. The DNA of the CDR3 is TGTGCCAGCAGTGGAAGGGGAACTGAAGCTTTCTTT. Its protein product is CASSGRGTEAFF.

This clonotype was seen a handful of times. This rearrangement joins TRBV6-1 to TRBJ2-2; 9 nucleotides match TRBD1. CDR3 length equals 16 residues. The V and J ends lost 8 bases and 3 bases, in that order; junction bases with no gene match: 10. Per germline, CDR1 MNHNS and CDR2 SASEGT. The CDR3, as DNA: TGTGCCAGCGCAATTTCGGGACAGGGATACACCGGGGAGCTGTTTTTT. As protein: CASAISGQGYTGELFF.

By share of the sample, this clonotype is medium-sized. The chain couples TRBV19 to TRBJ1-6; D gene unclear. CDR1 is LNHDA, CDR2 SQIVND, per germline (reference sequence). The CDR3 totals 17 residues. V lost 6 bases to trimming and J lost 7 bases, with 22 bases between them. The DNA of the CDR3 is TGTGCCAGTAGCCGCAACCCCCCGGGTGGTGGGAATTCACCCCTCCACTTT. Translating it yields CASSRNPPGGGNSPLHF.

The chain recombines TRBV6-5 with TRBJ2-1; TRBD1 matches 7 bases. The CDR3 length is 14 residues. Per the germline V gene, CDR1 is MNHEY and CDR2 is SVGAGI. With V trimmed by 3 bases and J by 5 bases, 4 bases remained unmatched. In DNA form, the CDR3 reads TGTGCCAGCAGTTATTGGACAGGAAACAATGAGCAGTTCTTC. As protein: CASSYWTGNNEQFF.

The V gene is TRBV28, the J gene TRBJ1-3, with 7 positions matching TRBD1. Germline loops: CDR1 MDHEN, CDR2 SYDVKM. V was pared by 5 bases and J by 1 base, with 8 bases of the junction left unmatched. This CDR3 is 16 amino acids long. DNA of the CDR3: TGTGCCAGCAGTCGATCGACAGGGAAATCTGGAAACACCATATATTTT. Amino acids: CASSRSTGKSGNTIYF.

This chain connects TRBV6-5 to TRBJ2-6, with no clear D. The CDR3 extends over 18 amino acids. Germline lookup yields CDR1 MNHEY and CDR2 SVGAGI. The V end was cut by 0 bases, the J end by 0 bases, with 12 bases between. CDR3 in DNA: TGTGCCAGCAGTTACTCGGTACGAAGGGTCTCTGGGGCCAACGTCCTGACTTTC. Amino acid sequence: CASSYSVRRVSGANVLTF.

The chain combines TRBV24-1 with TRBJ2-3; perhaps TRBD1 as D (6 bases). The germline V and J ends were trimmed by 4 bases and 5 bases, with 18 bases remaining between them. The CDR3 runs to 16 residues. Germline assignment: CDR1 KGHDR and CDR2 SFDVKD. The CDR3 DNA reads TGTGCCACCAGTGAGATCCGGGACACAACCGGAGATACGCAGTATTTT. Protein sequence: CATSEIRDTTGDTQYF.

V gene TRBV30 combines with J gene TRBJ1-1; D perhaps matches TRBD1 (5 bases). Germline V gene data show CDR1 as GTSNPN and CDR2 as SVGIG (reference sequence). CDR3 size: 14 residues. V lost 0 bases, J lost 6 bases, and 14 bases lay in between. The CDR3 protein is CAWSVALRGPEAFF. Here the CDR3 DNA reads TGTGCCTGGAGTGTAGCTCTTAGGGGCCCTGAAGCTTTCTTT.